These 16 T cell receptor beta chains were all obtained from the same sample, sequenced in a study of blood T cell repertoires in COVID-19. Clones were sequenced by immunoSEQ multiplex PCR, and TCRdb holds only the in-frame ones, with some missing. The repertoire consists of a few hundred thousand clones, with over 75% occurring once and the leading ten covering approximately 5.1%. The sample consisted of peripheral blood. The receptor source for this set is a man between 50 and 59 years old with active or convalescent COVID-19.

The CDR3 bases are TGTGCCAGCGGACGGGACAGCTACAATGAGCAGTTCTTC. Residues: CASGRDSYNEQFF. The V gene is TRBV2, the J gene TRBJ2-1, with TRBD1 identical over 7 bases. The germline V gene has CDR1 SNHLY and CDR2 FYNNEI. The trim removed 8 bases at V and 3 bases at J, leaving 4 bases unmatched. CDR3 length: 13 amino acids.

This clone was seen many times. J is TRBJ2-3 and V is TRBV2, with D perhaps matching TRBD2 (6 bases). CDR1 is SNHLY and CDR2 is FYNNEI in the germline V gene. The CDR3 extends over 13 amino acids. The V end was cut by 8 bases, the J end by 5 bases, with 14 bases between. The CDR3 nucleotides read TGTGCCAGCTCCGGAGGGGAGATAGATACGCAGTATTTT. This gives the protein CASSGGEIDTQYF.

This clone was picked up one time. The genes are TRBV9 and TRBJ2-2; D remains unclear. V lost 5 bases, J lost 4 bases, and 12 bases lay in between. Germline assignment: CDR1 SGDLS and CDR2 YYNGEE. There are 14 residues in the CDR3. CDR3 loop: CASRLTALTGELFF. DNA for the CDR3: TGTGCCAGCAGGTTAACAGCACTCACCGGGGAGCTGTTTTTT.

This clone showed up just once. CDR3 protein: CASNPGLAGLDDTQYF. The CDR3 DNA sequence: TGTGCCAGCAATCCGGGACTAGCGGGCCTCGATGATACGCAGTATTTT. J is TRBJ2-3 and V is TRBV7-3; 12 bases map to TRBD2. Germline trimming cut 7 bases from V and 6 bases from J; bases unmatched to any gene: 11. CDR3 length equals 16 residues. Germline CDR1 reads SGHTA; CDR2 reads FQGTGA.

The chain carries TRBV29-1 and TRBJ1-2; D remains ambiguous. Germline CDR1 reads SQVTM; CDR2 reads ANQGSEA. The CDR3 contains 13 residues. The V gene lost 4 bases and the J gene lost 3 bases, with 12 bases spanning the gap. CDR3: CSVGEGTHYGYTF. CDR3 sequence (DNA): TGCAGCGTTGGGGAGGGAACTCACTATGGCTACACCTTC.

This chain connects TRBV7-9 to TRBJ2-7; TRBD1 might be the D (8 bases). V was trimmed by 3 bases and J by 5 bases, leaving 17 bases between them. Germline values: CDR1 SEHNR, CDR2 FQNEAQ (reference sequence). This CDR3 contains 15 residues. CDR3 bases: TGTGCCAGCAGCTTGGGGGGGACAGGACCCCACGAGCAGTACTTC. Residues: CASSLGGTGPHEQYF.

The chain employs TRBV5-1 and TRBJ1-5; D possibly corresponds to TRBD1 (6 bases). This CDR3 spans 15 amino acids. Per germline, CDR1 SGHRS and CDR2 YFSETQ. V lost 0 bases, J lost 2 bases, and 9 bases lay in between. The CDR3 sequence: CASSLGGLGNQPQHF. The CDR3 DNA sequence: TGCGCCAGCAGCTTGGGGGGGCTCGGCAATCAGCCCCAGCATTTT.

This clone has just a few counts. The chain joins TRBV4-1 to TRBJ2-2; tentatively, D is TRBD1 (6 bases). V lost 3 bases to trimming and J lost 5 bases, with 19 bases between them. This CDR3 is 17 amino acids long. Germline lookup yields CDR1 MGHRA and CDR2 YSYEKL. CDR3: CASSHGRDRLGTGELFF. CDR3 DNA: TGCGCCAGCAGCCACGGCCGCGACAGGCTAGGAACCGGGGAGCTGTTTTTT.

The V call is TRBV9, the J call TRBJ1-1; no reliable D call. Germline lookup yields CDR1 SGDLS and CDR2 YYNGEE. The CDR3 has 16 amino acids. V lost 0 bases, J lost 0 bases, and 12 bases lay in between. DNA for the CDR3: TGTGCCAGCAGCGTAGGATTCGGTACAGTGAACACTGAAGCTTTCTTT. It translates to CASSVGFGTVNTEAFF.

The genes are TRBV7-2 and TRBJ1-3; 7 bases align to TRBD1. This CDR3 region has 18 residues. Trimming removed 5 bases from V and 1 base from J; junction bases left unmatched: 14. The V gene's germline CDR1 is SGHTA and CDR2 FQGNSA. CDR3 in DNA: TGTGCCAGCAGCAGGGGGGTAGGGGGCAGAGGGTCTGGAAACACCATATATTTT. This gives the protein CASSRGVGGRGSGNTIYF.

This rearrangement joins TRBV24-1 to TRBJ1-2; the match to TRBD1 covers 7 bases. V lost 9 bases to trimming and J lost 3 bases; unmatched junction nucleotides: 9. Germline CDR1 and CDR2: KGHDR and SFDVKD. This CDR3 comprises 14 residues. This chain's CDR3 is CATRTGNIDYGYTF. CDR3 nucleotides: TGTGCCACCCGGACAGGTAATATAGACTATGGCTACACCTTC.

The CDR3 DNA is TGTGCCAGCAGCCGACAGTTGAACACTGAAGCTTTCTTT. Translation: CASSRQLNTEAFF. The chain recombines TRBV12-3 or TRBV12-4 with TRBJ1-1; D is perhaps TRBD1 (5 bases). The V and J ends lost 6 bases and 0 bases respectively, with 8 bases between them. This CDR3 spans 13 amino acids.

This chain links TRBV6-5 with TRBJ2-7; a weak D match, TRBD1 (6 bases). The V end lost 7 bases, the J end lost 5 bases, and 18 bases lay between the germline ends. The CDR3 has 14 amino acids. CDR1 MNHEY and CDR2 SVGAGI come from the germline V gene. CDR3 in DNA: TGTGCCAGCACGAGGACAGCCACTAGAGACGAGCAGTACTTC. This gives the protein CASTRTATRDEQYF.

This clone turned up a few times. This chain connects TRBV19 to TRBJ2-7, with 14 bases aligning to TRBD2. Looked up from germline, CDR1 is LNHDA and CDR2 is SQIVND (reference sequence). The CDR3 extends over 15 amino acids. The V gene end was trimmed by 4 bases and the J gene end by 7 bases; junction bases not matched to a gene: 6. CDR3 protein: CASSTLGLAGGEQYF. In DNA, the CDR3 is TGTGCCAGTAGTACCTTAGGACTAGCGGGAGGAGAGCAGTACTTC.

V usage is TRBV19 and J usage is TRBJ1-2; 8 bases are shared with TRBD1. Trimming cost V 4 bases and J 5 bases; bases outside gene matches: 6. The germline V gene has CDR1 LNHDA and CDR2 SQIVND (reference sequence). This CDR3 is built from 14 residues. CDR3 protein: CASSTGTGIYGYTF. CDR3 sequence (DNA): TGTGCCAGTAGTACCGGGACAGGAATATATGGCTACACCTTC.

This chain connects TRBV19 to TRBJ2-1; 9 bases line up with TRBD2. V lost 5 bases and J lost 9; bases outside the gene matches: 14. The CDR3 runs 16 residues. Germline V gene sequence: CDR1 LNHDA, CDR2 SQIVND (reference sequence). The DNA for the CDR3 is TGTGCCAGTAGTCCACTCGGGACTAGCAGGGGCGGTGAGCAGTTCTTC. Protein sequence: CASSPLGTSRGGEQFF.